The present T cell receptor beta chain was sequenced within a study of blood T cells in healthy people across ages. This clonotype was seen more than once but under ten times. A junction boundary mismatches the germline segment, possibly from a read error. For the second PCR, which ran for 7 to 11 cycles, a sample-barcoded 5' primer and a J-beta primer mix were used. With 12 random nucleotides, a template-switch adaptor tagged each individual cDNA molecule. TCRdb processed the 5' RACE reads anew with MiXCR; each CDR3 protein has one entry. The table has some 760,000 distinct CDR3 sequences, more than 20% seen once. Germline V lookup: CDR1 LGHNA, CDR2 YNFKEQ. The CDR3 is 15 amino acids. The same specimen was also included in a second study, on T cells of mothers and their children. That publication notes: Study donors consisted of three healthy Caucasian mothers and their six children.

This rearrangement joins TRBV4-2 to TRBJ2-1, with D unresolved. The TCR originated in a boy aged 5 to 17 in good health. Sequenced input: blood. The CDR3 DNA follows: TGTGCTAGCAGCCAAGAACCGAGCCCCAACAATGAGCAGTTCTTC. As protein: CASSQEPSPNNEQFF.